The following is a T cell receptor (beta chain) sequence with its context. The data belong to a study of blood T cells in healthy people across ages. This CDR3 spans 15 amino acids. Germline trimming cut 0 bases from V and 1 base from J; bases unmatched to any gene: 1. The germline V gene has CDR1 MGHDK and CDR2 SYGVNS. Next came a second PCR, run for about 6 to 12 cycles, which used a sample-barcoded 5' primer along with a J-beta primer mix. TCRdb analysed the 5' RACE reads with MiXCR anew, one entry per CDR3 protein. The sample consists of fewer than 1,200,000 distinct CDR3 sequences, less than 25% of them appearing once. These data also featured in a second study, about T cells of mothers and their children.

The clonotype comes from a girl aged 2 to 9 in good health. The rearrangement uses TRBV25-1 and TRBJ2-7, with 9 bases matching TRBD1. Material for sequencing was blood. CDR3 sequence: CASSEYGTGSYEQYF. DNA for the CDR3: TGTGCCAGCAGTGAATACGGGACAGGGTCCTACGAGCAGTACTTC.